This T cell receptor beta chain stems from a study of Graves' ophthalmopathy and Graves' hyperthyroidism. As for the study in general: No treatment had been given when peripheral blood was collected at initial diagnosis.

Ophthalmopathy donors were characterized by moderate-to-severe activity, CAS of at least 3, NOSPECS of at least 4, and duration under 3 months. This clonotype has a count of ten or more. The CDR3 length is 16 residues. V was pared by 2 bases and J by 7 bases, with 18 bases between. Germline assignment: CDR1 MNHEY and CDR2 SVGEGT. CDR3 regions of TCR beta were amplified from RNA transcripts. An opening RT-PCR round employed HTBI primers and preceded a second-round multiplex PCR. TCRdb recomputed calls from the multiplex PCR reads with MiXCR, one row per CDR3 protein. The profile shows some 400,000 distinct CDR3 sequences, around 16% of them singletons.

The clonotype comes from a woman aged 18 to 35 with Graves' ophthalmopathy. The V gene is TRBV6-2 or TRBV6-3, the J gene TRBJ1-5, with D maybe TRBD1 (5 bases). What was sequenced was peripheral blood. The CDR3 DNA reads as TGTGCCAGCAGTTACGGACACTCCTGGAGAGAACAGCCCCAGCATTTT. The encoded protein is CASSYGHSWREQPQHF.